This TCR beta chain was sequenced in a study of siplizumab effects on memory and regulatory T cells. Whole-study findings and limits: Major contributors to the alloresponse seemed to be naive T cells, which also appeared more diverse than memory cells. Proliferating Tregs taken from siplizumab cultures were not shown to have a confirmed suppressive function.

CDR1 and CDR2 from the germline V gene are SNHLY and FYNNEI. Between the trimmed V and J ends, which lost 6 bases and 0 bases, there was a span of 14 bases. This CDR3 comprises 15 residues. In this sample, this clone turned up once. The antigen remains unidentified. Profiled with immunoSEQ multiplex PCR; TCRdb holds only in-frame clones, not every one. This table has tens of thousands of clones, 80% to 90% appearing once. Unstimulated naive, memory, effector memory and TEMRA subsets underwent sequencing in three donor pairs. The V call is TRBV2, the J call TRBJ1-1; D is perhaps TRBD1 (5 bases). This receptor was identified in a human donor in good health. Material: naive CD4+ T cells sorted from blood. CDR3 DNA sequence: TGTGCCAGCAGATTTCAGGGTTTTATGAACACTGAAGCTTTCTTT. As protein: CASRFQGFMNTEAFF.